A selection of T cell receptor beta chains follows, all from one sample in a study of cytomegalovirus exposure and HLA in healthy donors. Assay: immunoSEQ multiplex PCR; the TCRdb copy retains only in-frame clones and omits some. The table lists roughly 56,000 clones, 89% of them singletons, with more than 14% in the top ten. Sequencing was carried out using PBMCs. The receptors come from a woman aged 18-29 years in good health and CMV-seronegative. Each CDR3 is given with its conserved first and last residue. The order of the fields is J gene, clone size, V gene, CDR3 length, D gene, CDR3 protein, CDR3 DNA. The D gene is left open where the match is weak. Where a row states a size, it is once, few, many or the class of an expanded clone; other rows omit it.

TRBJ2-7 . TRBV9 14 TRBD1 CASSLWDSSYEQYF TGTGCCAGCAGCTTATGGGACAGCAGCTACGAGCAGTACTTC
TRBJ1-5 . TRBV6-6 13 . CAGGVGINQPQHF TGTGCCGGGGGGGTAGGGATCAATCAGCCCCAGCATTTT
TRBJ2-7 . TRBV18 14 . CASSPMGRAYEQYF TGTGCCAGCTCACCAATGGGCAGAGCCTACGAGCAGTACTTC
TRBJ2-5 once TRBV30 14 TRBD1 CAWTPGQGGETQYF TGTGCCTGGACCCCTGGACAGGGCGGAGAGACCCAGTACTTC
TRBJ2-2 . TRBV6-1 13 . CASSFTNTGELFF TGTGCCAGCAGTTTTACGAACACCGGGGAGCTGTTTTTT
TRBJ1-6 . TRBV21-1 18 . CASSTPTQEGQNNSPLHF TGTGCCAGCAGCACCCCGACCCAAGAAGGACAGAATAATTCACCCCTCCACTTT
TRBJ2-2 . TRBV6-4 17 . CASSDGELSSDTGELFF TGTGCCAGCAGTGACGGAGAACTCTCCTCGGACACCGGGGAGCTGTTTTTT
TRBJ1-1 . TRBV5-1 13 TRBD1 CASRRDRDTEAFF TGCGCCAGCAGAAGGGACAGAGACACTGAAGCTTTCTTT
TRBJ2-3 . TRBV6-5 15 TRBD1 CASIMDRAHTDTQYF TGTGCCAGCATAATGGACAGGGCGCACACAGATACGCAGTATTTT
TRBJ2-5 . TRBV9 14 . CASSFDTGGETQYF TGTGCCAGCAGCTTCGACACCGGGGGTGAGACCCAGTACTTC
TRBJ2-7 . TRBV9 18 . CASSVTLTGIIRSYEQYF TGTGCCAGCAGCGTGACATTAACCGGGATCATCAGATCCTACGAGCAGTACTTC
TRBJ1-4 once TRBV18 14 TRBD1 CASSLGQGYEKLFF TGTGCCAGCTCACTCGGACAGGGGTATGAAAAACTGTTTTTT
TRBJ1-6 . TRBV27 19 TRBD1 CASSLGRDRAFWGNSPLHF TGTGCCAGCAGTTTAGGCCGGGACAGGGCCTTTTGGGGTAATTCACCCCTCCACTTT
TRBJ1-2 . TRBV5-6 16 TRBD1 CASSLVDRGPNYGYTF TGTGCCAGCAGCTTGGTAGACAGGGGCCCTAACTATGGCTACACCTTC
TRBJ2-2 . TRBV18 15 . CASSPLGENTGELFF TGTGCCAGCTCACCTTTAGGGGAGAACACCGGGGAGCTGTTTTTT
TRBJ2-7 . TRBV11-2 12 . CASSLGAGEQYF TGTGCCAGCAGCTTAGGGGCGGGCGAGCAGTACTTC
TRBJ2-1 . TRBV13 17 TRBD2 CASSQGLAGGAYNEQFF TGTGCCAGCAGCCAGGGACTAGCGGGGGGGGCGTACAATGAGCAGTTCTTC
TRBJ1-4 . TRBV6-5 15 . CASRDTGRTNEKLFF TGTGCCAGCAGGGACACCGGGAGGACTAATGAAAAACTGTTTTTT
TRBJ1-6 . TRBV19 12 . CASGTGGSPLHF TGTGCCAGTGGTACGGGGGGTTCACCCCTCCACTTT
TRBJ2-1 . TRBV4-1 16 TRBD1 CASSQQGALNYNEQFF TGCGCCAGCAGCCAACAGGGGGCTTTAAACTACAATGAGCAGTTCTTC
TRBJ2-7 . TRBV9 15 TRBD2 CASSVGSGSFYEQYF TGTGCCAGCAGCGTAGGTAGCGGGAGCTTCTACGAGCAGTACTTC
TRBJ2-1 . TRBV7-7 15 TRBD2 CASSLVLAGYNEQFF TGTGCTAGCAGCTTGGTACTAGCGGGGTACAATGAGCAGTTCTTC
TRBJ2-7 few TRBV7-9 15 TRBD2 CASSDLAGKAYEQYF TGTGCCAGCAGCGACCTAGCGGGTAAAGCCTACGAGCAGTACTTC